This T cell receptor (beta chain) was sequenced during a study of human T cells and chemical hapten exposure. On the study more broadly: Patients, largely female, had alopecia areata, totalis or universalis.

The time point here: patch test 1, 2 weeks after DPC sensitization. Stated treatment: therapeutic diphenylcyclopropenone sensitization with weekly scalp DPC. Blood sampling preceded each patch test application. Extraction yielded total RNA from whole blood (unfractionated). This clonotype occurred many times. The antigen remains undetermined. Study outcomes and limitations: TCRs exceeding 1 in 1000 frequency stayed unchanged with DPC sensitization.

Germline-derived CDR1 and CDR2 are DFQATT and SNEGSKA (reference sequence). The CDR3 contains 14 residues. V shed 6 bases and J shed 4 bases, with 18 bases lying between them. TCRdb reanalysed the RACE reads using MiXCR and keeps one entry per CDR3 protein. The data contain around 100,000 distinct CDR3 sequences, about 10% of them singletons. This TCR came from a woman in her thirties or forties with alopecia areata. Some clones in this sample may be carry-over from other donors' samples. This chain joins TRBV20-1 and TRBJ1-2; D remains unclear. Material: whole blood, obtained in connection with sensitization to the hapten diphenylcyclopropenone (DPC). CDR3 bases: TGCAGTGCGCCACTCCAGACCCCCTCCTATGGCTACACCTTC. This gives the protein CSAPLQTPSYGYTF.